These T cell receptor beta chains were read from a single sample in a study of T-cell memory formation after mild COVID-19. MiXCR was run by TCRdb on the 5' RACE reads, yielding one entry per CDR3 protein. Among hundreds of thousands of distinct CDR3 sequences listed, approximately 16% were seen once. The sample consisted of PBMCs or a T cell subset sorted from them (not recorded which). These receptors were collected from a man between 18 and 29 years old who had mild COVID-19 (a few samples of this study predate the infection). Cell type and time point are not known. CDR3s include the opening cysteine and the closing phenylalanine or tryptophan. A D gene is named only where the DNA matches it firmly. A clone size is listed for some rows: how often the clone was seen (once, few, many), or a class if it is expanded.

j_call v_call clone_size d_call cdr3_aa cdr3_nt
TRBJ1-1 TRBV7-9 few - CASRVGPGLTEAFF TGTGCCAGCAGGGTGGGGCCGGGGTTGACTGAAGCTTTCTTT
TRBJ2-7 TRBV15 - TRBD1 CATSRRTGSYEQYF TGTGCCACCAGCAGACGGACAGGGTCCTACGAGCAGTACTTC
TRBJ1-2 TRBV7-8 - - CASSLGWGREWSYGYTF TGTGCCAGCAGCTTAGGGTGGGGCAGGGAATGGAGCTATGGCTACACCTTC
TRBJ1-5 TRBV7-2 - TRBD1 CASSPGQDRVDQPQHF TGTGCCAGCAGCCCCGGACAAGACAGGGTGGATCAGCCCCAGCATTTT
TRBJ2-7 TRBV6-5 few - CASSRPSGGLRGEQYF TGTGCCAGCAGTCGGCCATCCGGGGGACTAAGGGGGGAGCAGTACTTC
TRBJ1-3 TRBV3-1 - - CASSPPSPAPGNTIYF TGTGCCAGCAGCCCCCCCAGCCCAGCTCCCGGAAACACCATATATTTT
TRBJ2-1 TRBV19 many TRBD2 CASAPLSGGSYNEQFF TGTGCCAGCGCACCTCTTAGCGGGGGGTCCTACAATGAGCAGTTCTTC
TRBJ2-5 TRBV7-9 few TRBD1 CASSSKQDGTGQETQYF TGTGCCAGCAGCTCCAAGCAAGACGGGACAGGGCAAGAGACCCAGTACTTC
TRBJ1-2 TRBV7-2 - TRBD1 CASSPDREYGYTF TGTGCCAGCAGCCCAGACAGGGAGTATGGCTACACCTTC
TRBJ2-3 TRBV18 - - CASSPRSPTDTQYF TGTGCCAGCTCACCGAGGTCCCCCACAGATACGCAGTATTTT
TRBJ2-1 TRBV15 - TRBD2 CAASIQRGAGQFF TGTGCCGCCTCTATCCAGCGGGGGGCAGGGCAGTTCTTC
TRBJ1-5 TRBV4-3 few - CASSQVVNQPQHF TGCGCCAGCAGCCAAGTCGTCAATCAGCCCCAGCATTTT
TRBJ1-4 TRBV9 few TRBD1 CASSRRQGGEKLFF TGTGCCAGCAGCCGAAGACAGGGGGGCGAAAAACTGTTTTTT
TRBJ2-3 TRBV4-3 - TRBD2 CASSQVSGRSTDTQYF TGCGCCAGCAGCCAAGTTAGCGGGAGGAGCACAGATACGCAGTATTTT
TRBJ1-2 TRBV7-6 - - CASSGEDGGYGYTF TGTGCCAGCAGCGGAGAGGACGGGGGCTATGGCTACACCTTC
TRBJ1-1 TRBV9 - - CASSPGGTNTEAFF TGTGCCAGCAGCCCGGGGGGGACTAACACTGAAGCTTTCTTT
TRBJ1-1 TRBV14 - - CASSPRQKGLDTEAFF TGTGCCAGCAGCCCTCGACAAAAGGGGCTGGACACTGAAGCTTTCTTT
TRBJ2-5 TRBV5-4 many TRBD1 CASSSGQGPQETQYF TGTGCCAGCAGCTCCGGACAGGGGCCGCAAGAGACCCAGTACTTC
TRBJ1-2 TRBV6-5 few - CASSLGPPSLNYGYTF TGTGCCAGCAGTTTAGGACCGCCGAGCCTAAACTATGGCTACACCTTC
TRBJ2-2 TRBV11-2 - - CASSLEAGPGELFF TGTGCCAGCAGCTTAGAGGCGGGGCCGGGGGAGCTGTTTTTT
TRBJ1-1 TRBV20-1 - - CSAAQRNTEAFF TGCAGTGCTGCTCAGAGGAACACTGAAGCTTTCTTT
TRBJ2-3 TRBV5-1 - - CASRALGSTDTQYF TGCGCCAGCAGGGCCCTGGGCTCCACAGATACGCAGTATTTT
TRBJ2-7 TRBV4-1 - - CASSQDIARTQGLEQYF TGCGCCAGCAGCCAAGATATAGCGCGGACCCAGGGCCTCGAGCAGTACTTC
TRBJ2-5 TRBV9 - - CASSVAGIIQETQYF TGTGCCAGCAGCGTAGCAGGGATCATCCAAGAGACCCAGTACTTC
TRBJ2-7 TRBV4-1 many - CASSQGGTDYEQYF TGCGCCAGCAGCCAAGGAGGGACCGACTACGAGCAGTACTTC
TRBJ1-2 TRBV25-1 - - CASSMRGANGYTF TGTGCCAGCAGCATGAGGGGCGCAAATGGCTACACCTTC
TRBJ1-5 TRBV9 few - CASSPRAGINSPQHF TGTGCCAGCAGCCCAAGGGCAGGGATTAACTCGCCCCAGCATTTT
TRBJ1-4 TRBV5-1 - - CASSFTYATNEKLFF TGCGCCAGCAGCTTTACTTACGCAACTAATGAAAAACTGTTTTTT
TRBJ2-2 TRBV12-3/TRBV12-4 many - CASSPQGRELFF TGTGCCAGCAGTCCCCAGGGGCGGGAACTGTTTTTT
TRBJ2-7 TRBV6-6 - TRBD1 CASSYAGQGSYEQYF TGTGCCAGCAGTTACGCGGGACAGGGGAGCTACGAGCAGTACTTC
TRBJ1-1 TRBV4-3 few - CASSQEWESAGMNTEAFF TGCGCCAGCAGCCAAGAATGGGAGTCGGCCGGAATGAACACTGAAGCTTTCTTT
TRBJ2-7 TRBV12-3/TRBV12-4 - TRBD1 CASSWDRRTEQYF TGTGCCAGCAGTTGGGACAGGAGGACCGAGCAGTACTTC
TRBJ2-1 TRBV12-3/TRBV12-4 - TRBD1 CASSLDRGSDEQFF TGTGCCAGCAGTCTCGACAGGGGGAGCGATGAGCAGTTCTTC
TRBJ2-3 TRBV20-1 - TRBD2 CSAKLAGGRGGADTQYF TGCAGTGCCAAACTAGCGGGGGGGCGCGGGGGAGCAGATACGCAGTATTTT
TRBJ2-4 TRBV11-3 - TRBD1 CASTSRDRGGGNIQYF TGTGCCAGCACAAGCCGGGACAGGGGTGGGGGGAACATTCAGTACTTC
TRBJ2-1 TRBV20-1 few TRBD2 CSARTSGGQRNEQFF TGCAGTGCCAGGACTAGCGGGGGTCAGAGGAATGAGCAGTTCTTC
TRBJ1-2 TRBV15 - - CATSRMGIPLPPGYTF TGTGCCACCAGCAGAATGGGGATCCCACTGCCCCCTGGCTACACCTTC
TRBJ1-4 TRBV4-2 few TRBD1 CASSQWDREEEKLFF TGTGCCAGCAGCCAATGGGACAGGGAAGAAGAAAAACTGTTTTTT
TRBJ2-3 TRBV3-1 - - CASSQLGVADTQYF TGTGCCAGCAGCCAACTCGGGGTGGCAGATACGCAGTATTTT
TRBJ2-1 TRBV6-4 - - CASSTSGTENEQFF TGTGCCAGCAGTACCTCCGGGACGGAGAATGAGCAGTTCTTC
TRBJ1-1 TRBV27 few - CASSPGWGGAGNTEAFF TGTGCCAGCAGTCCTGGGTGGGGGGGCGCCGGGAACACTGAAGCTTTCTTT
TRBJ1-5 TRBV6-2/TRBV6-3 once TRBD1 CAGRDTDRLNQPQHF TGTGCCGGCAGAGATACGGACAGGCTTAATCAGCCCCAGCATTTT
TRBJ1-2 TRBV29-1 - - CSVRSNYGYTF TGCAGCGTTCGGTCTAACTATGGCTACACCTTC
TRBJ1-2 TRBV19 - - CASTPGIGYGYTF TGTGCCAGTACGCCAGGGATTGGCTATGGCTACACCTTC
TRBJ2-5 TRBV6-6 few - CASSYLSSEETQYF TGTGCCAGCAGTTACCTTTCGAGCGAAGAGACCCAGTACTTC
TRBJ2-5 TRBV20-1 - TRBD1 CSANTGTGQQETQYF TGCAGTGCCAACACCGGGACAGGCCAACAAGAGACCCAGTACTTC
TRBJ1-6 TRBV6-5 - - CASRGRGAGSYNSPLHF TGTGCCAGCAGGGGAAGGGGCGCCGGCTCCTATAATTCACCCCTCCACTTT
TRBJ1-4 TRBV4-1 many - CASSPVDGEWELFF TGCGCCAGCAGCCCCGTGGACGGCGAATGGGAACTGTTTTTT
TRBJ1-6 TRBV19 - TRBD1 CASSIGTGGYSPLHF TGTGCCAGTAGTATCGGGACAGGGGGCTATTCACCCCTCCACTTT
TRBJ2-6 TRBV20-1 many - CSASPPGLTGANVLTF TGCAGTGCTTCTCCACCGGGTCTCACTGGGGCCAACGTCCTGACTTTC
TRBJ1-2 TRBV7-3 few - CASSPGYRAGYGYTF TGTGCCAGCAGCCCCGGTTATAGAGCTGGGTATGGCTACACCTTC
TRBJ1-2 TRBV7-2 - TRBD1 CASSLVAGTDYGYTF TGTGCCAGCAGCTTAGTCGCCGGGACAGACTATGGCTACACCTTC